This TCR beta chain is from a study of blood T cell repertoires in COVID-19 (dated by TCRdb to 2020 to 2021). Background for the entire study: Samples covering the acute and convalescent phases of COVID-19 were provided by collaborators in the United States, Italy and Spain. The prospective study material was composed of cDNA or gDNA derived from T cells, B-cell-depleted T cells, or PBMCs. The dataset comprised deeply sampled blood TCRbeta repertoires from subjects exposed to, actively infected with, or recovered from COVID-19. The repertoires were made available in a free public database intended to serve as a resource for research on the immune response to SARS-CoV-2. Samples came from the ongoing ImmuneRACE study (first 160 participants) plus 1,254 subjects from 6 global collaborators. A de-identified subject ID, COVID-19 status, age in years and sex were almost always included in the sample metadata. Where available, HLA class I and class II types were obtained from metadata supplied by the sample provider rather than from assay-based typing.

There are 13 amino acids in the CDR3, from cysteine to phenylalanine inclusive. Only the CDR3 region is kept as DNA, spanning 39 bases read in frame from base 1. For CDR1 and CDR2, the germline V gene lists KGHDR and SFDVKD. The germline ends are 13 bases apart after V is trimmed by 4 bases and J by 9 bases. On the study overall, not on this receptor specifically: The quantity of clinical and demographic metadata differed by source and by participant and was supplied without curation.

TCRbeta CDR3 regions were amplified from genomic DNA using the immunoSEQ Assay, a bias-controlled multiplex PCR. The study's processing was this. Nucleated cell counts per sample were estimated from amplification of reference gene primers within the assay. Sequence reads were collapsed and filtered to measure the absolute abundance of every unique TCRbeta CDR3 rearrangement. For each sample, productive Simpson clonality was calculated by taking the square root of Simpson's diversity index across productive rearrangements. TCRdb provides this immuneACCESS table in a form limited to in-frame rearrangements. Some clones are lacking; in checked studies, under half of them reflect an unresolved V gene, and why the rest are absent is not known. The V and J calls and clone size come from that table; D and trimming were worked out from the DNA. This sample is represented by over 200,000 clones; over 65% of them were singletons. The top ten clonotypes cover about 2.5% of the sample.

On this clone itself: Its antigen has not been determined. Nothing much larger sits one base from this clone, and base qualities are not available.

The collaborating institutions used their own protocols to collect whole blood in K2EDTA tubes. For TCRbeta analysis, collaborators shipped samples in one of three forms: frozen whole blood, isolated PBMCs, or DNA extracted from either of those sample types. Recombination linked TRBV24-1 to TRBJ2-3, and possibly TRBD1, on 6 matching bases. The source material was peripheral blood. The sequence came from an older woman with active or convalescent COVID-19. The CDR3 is CATSEGALGTQYF. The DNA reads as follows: TGTGCCACCAGTGAGGGGGCATTGGGGACGCAGTATTTT.